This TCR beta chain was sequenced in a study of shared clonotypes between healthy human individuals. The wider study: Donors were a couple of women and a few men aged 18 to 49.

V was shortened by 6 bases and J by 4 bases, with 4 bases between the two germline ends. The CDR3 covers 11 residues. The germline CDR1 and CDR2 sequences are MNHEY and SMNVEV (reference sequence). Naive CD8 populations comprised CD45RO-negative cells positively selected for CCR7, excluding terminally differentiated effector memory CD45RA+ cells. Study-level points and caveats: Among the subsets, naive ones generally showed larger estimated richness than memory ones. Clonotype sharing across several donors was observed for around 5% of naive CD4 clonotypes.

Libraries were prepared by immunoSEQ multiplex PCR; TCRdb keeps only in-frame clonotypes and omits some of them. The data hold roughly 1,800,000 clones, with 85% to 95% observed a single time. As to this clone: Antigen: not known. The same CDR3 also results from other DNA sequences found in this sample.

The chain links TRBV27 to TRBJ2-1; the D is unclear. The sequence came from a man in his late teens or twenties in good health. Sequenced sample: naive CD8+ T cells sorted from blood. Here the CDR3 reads CASSNYNEQFF. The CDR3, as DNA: TGTGCCAGCAGCAATTACAATGAGCAGTTCTTC.